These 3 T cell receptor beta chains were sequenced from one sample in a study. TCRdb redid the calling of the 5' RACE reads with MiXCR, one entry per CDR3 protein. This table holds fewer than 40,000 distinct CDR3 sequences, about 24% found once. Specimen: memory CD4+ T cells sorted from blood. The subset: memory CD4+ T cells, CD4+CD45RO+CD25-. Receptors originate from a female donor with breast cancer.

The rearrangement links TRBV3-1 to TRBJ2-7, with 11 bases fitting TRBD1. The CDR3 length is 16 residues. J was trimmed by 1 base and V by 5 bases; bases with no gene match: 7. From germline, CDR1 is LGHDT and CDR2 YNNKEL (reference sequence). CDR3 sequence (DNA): TGTGCCAGCAGCTCCTGGACAGGGGGCCTATCCTACGAGCAGTACTTC. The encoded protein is CASSSWTGGLSYEQYF.

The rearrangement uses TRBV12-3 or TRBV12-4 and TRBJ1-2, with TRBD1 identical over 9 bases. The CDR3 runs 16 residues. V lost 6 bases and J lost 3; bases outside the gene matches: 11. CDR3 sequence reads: CASSSLQGADDYGYTF. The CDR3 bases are TGTGCCAGCAGCTCCCTACAGGGGGCAGATGACTATGGCTACACCTTC.

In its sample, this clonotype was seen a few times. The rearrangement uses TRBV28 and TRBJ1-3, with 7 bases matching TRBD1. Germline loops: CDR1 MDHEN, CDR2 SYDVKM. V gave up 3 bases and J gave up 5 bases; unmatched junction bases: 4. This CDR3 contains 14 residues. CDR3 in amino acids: CASSFRGRRNTIYF. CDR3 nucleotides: TGTGCCAGCAGTTTTAGGGGGCGTCGAAACACCATATATTTT.